This TCR beta chain was captured by sequencing in a study of blood T cell repertoires in COVID-19. Germline V gene data show CDR1 as MDHEN and CDR2 as SYDVKM. The V and J ends lost 8 bases and 1 base, in that order; junction bases with no gene match: 8. The CDR3 sequence is 14 residues long. Original methodology: Reference gene primer amplification in the assay estimated nucleated cell counts. Data came from immunoSEQ multiplex PCR; TCRdb stores just in-frame clones and leaves some out. V, J and clone size derive from that table, while D and trimming were established from the DNA sequence. The profile shows 240,000 or so clones, about 86% of them singletons.

The receptor was isolated from a woman of 80 years or more with acute or convalescent COVID-19. Sequencing used peripheral blood. The chain is built from TRBV28 and TRBJ2-7; 7 nucleotides align to TRBD1. The CDR3 nucleotides read TGTGCCAGCCTTCGGACAGGAAGATCCTACGAGCAGTACTTC. This gives the protein CASLRTGRSYEQYF.